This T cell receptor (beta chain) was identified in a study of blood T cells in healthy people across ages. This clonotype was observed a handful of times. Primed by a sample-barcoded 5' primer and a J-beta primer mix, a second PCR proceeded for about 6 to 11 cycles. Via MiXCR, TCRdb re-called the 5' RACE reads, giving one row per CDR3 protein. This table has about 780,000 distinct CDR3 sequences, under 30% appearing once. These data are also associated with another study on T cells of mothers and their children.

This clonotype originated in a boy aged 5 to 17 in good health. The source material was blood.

This CDR3 reads CASRQGLETQYF. The CDR3 DNA reads as TGTGCCAGCAGACAGGGTTTGGAGACCCAGTACTTC. V gene TRBV28 combines with J gene TRBJ2-1; possibly TRBD1 for D (6 bases). The end of the DNA aligns better with TRBJ2-5, so the J call may be wrong. Looked up from germline, CDR1 is MDHEN and CDR2 is SYDVKM. The CDR3 has 12 residues.